This entry lists 17 T cell receptor beta chains sequenced from one sample in a study of CD8 T cells in ankylosing spondylitis. TCRdb fed the 5' RACE reads into MiXCR, producing one record per CDR3 protein. The table lists approximately 340,000 distinct CDR3 sequences, roughly 14% of them singletons. Sequencing input: blood, either unsorted or a sorted T cell fraction (not recorded which). The receptors come from a male donor with ankylosing spondylitis or in good health (not recorded which).

A few counts support this clonotype. The DNA for the CDR3 is TGTGCCAGCAGTTTCTCGTGGGGACAGGGATATACTAACTATGGCTACACCTTC. This sequence encodes CASSFSWGQGYTNYGYTF. This chain links TRBV12-3 or TRBV12-4 with TRBJ1-2; 9 bases are a match to TRBD1. V shed 3 bases and J 0 bases; nucleotides not matched to a gene: 11. CDR3 size: 18 residues.

The chain combines TRBV7-9 with TRBJ2-7; 10 nucleotides agree with TRBD2. Per the germline V gene, CDR1 is SEHNR and CDR2 is FQNEAQ (reference sequence). The V and J ends lost 7 bases and 4 bases, in that order; junction bases with no gene match: 4. This CDR3 is 13 amino acids long. CDR3 sequence (DNA): TGTGCCAGCACGACTAGCGGGTCTTACGAGCAGTACTTC. This translates into CASTTSGSYEQYF.

This clonotype was found a few times. The chain joins TRBV20-1 to TRBJ2-2, with 7 bases aligning to TRBD2. The CDR3 has 17 residues. The ends lost 5 bases at V and 0 bases at J; junction bases unmatched: 12. The germline CDR1 and CDR2 sequences are DFQATT and SNEGSKA (reference sequence). DNA for the CDR3: TGCAGTGCTCGCGACTCGCGGGGGTTCGCGAACACCGGGGAGCTGTTTTTT. It yields the protein CSARDSRGFANTGELFF.

V gene TRBV30 combines with J gene TRBJ2-5; 10 bases are shared with TRBD1. Germline CDR1 reads GTSNPN; CDR2 reads SVGIG (reference sequence). V shed 3 bases, J shed 5 bases, and the junction held 3 bases outside the gene matches. The CDR3 totals 13 residues. CDR3 protein: CAWRTGGTETQYF. The CDR3 DNA is TGTGCCTGGAGGACAGGGGGCACGGAGACCCAGTACTTC.

This clonotype was seen a handful of times. In nucleotides, the CDR3 is TGTGCCAGTAGTCTACGGGACGAAATAAGTTACAATGAGCAGTTCTTC. It is translated as CASSLRDEISYNEQFF. This sequence joins TRBV19 and TRBJ2-1; either TRBD1 or TRBD2 may supply D (5 bases each). The CDR3 covers 16 residues. Germline-derived CDR1 and CDR2 are LNHDA and SQIVND (reference sequence). V gave up 5 bases and J gave up 4 bases, with 18 bases separating them. Complete variable domain (other parts from reference TRBV19 and TRBJ2-1): DGGITQSPKYLFRKEGQNVTLSCEQNLNHDAMYWYRQDPGQGLRLIYYSQIVNDFQKGDIAEGYSVSREKKESFPLTVTSAQKNPTAFYLCASSLRDEISYNEQFFGPGTRLTVL.

The table lists this clonotype with a few counts. J is TRBJ2-1 and V is TRBV11-2; 7 bases fit TRBD2. V lost 3 bases, J lost 4 bases, and 6 bases stayed unmatched. Looked up from germline, CDR1 is SGHAT and CDR2 is FQNNGV. The CDR3 spans 15 residues. The chain's CDR3 is CASSLQPGLYNEQFF. The CDR3 DNA follows: TGTGCCAGCAGCTTGCAGCCGGGACTATACAATGAGCAGTTCTTC.

V and J are TRBV2 and TRBJ2-1; TRBD2 matches at 8 bases. Unmatched junction bases numbered 4, after V lost 6 bases and J lost 3 bases. CDR1 is SNHLY and CDR2 is FYNNEI in the germline V gene. CDR3 length: 14 residues. CDR3 bases: TGTGCCAGCAGATCGGGAGGGAGCTACAATGAGCAGTTCTTC. Encoded protein: CASRSGGSYNEQFF.

The genes are TRBV18 and TRBJ1-2; D might be TRBD1 (5 bases). Germline V lookup: CDR1 KGHSH, CDR2 LQKENI. This CDR3 is built from 13 residues. V dropped 2 bases and J dropped 3 bases, with 7 bases sitting between them. For the CDR3, the DNA is TGTGCCAGCTCACCAGGGGCCGACTATGGCTACACCTTC. Protein: CASSPGADYGYTF.

The rearrangement joins TRBV27 to TRBJ2-7, with D possibly TRBD2 on 6 matching bases. The CDR3 extends over 16 amino acids. Trimming stripped 5 bases from V and 3 bases from J, with 20 bases between. Germline assignment: CDR1 MNHEY and CDR2 SMNVEV (reference sequence). The CDR3 sequence: CASSPDRDLAHYEQYF. The CDR3, as DNA: TGTGCCAGCAGTCCCGACCGGGACTTGGCCCACTACGAGCAGTACTTC.

V is TRBV30 and J is TRBJ1-2, with D maybe TRBD1 (6 bases). CDR1 is GTSNPN and CDR2 is SVGIG in the germline V gene (reference sequence). V shed 2 bases and J shed 6 bases, with 13 bases lying between them. This CDR3 is built from 13 residues. The CDR3 reads CAWSFGGSNGYTF. CDR3 bases: TGTGCCTGGAGTTTCGGGGGCAGTAATGGCTACACCTTC.

The V and J genes are TRBV5-1 and TRBJ2-7; TRBD2 matches 12 bases. Germline values: CDR1 SGHRS, CDR2 YFSETQ. J gave up 7 bases and V 5 bases, and 16 bases lay outside the gene matches. The CDR3 spans 17 residues. CDR3 nucleotide sequence: TGCGCCAGCAGACATATCCTAGCGGGAGGGGCTGCACGAGAGCAGTACTTC. Translated: CASRHILAGGAAREQYF.

The V and J genes are TRBV20-1 and TRBJ1-5, with D perhaps TRBD1 (5 bases). Trimming shortened V by 0 bases and J by 6 bases, and 18 bases separated the two germline ends. CDR1 and CDR2 from the germline V gene are DFQATT and SNEGSKA (reference sequence). The CDR3 is made up of 16 amino acids. CDR3 bases: TGCAGTGCTAGAGATATGGATCGGGGCCACCGTCAGCCCCAGCATTTT. It translates to CSARDMDRGHRQPQHF.

This sequence joins TRBV7-9 and TRBJ2-1; TRBD2 matches at 8 bases. V was pared by 1 base and J by 8 bases, with 13 bases of the junction left unmatched. CDR3 size: 17 residues. Germline CDR1 SEHNR, CDR2 FQNEAQ (reference sequence). Here the CDR3 reads CASSLGTSGDFGHEQFF. CDR3 sequence (DNA): TGTGCCAGCAGCTTAGGAACTAGCGGAGATTTTGGCCATGAGCAGTTCTTC.

The chain employs TRBV20-1 and TRBJ1-1; the D is unclear. The CDR3 is 11 residues long. V was clipped by 2 bases and J by 7 bases, with 8 bases between them. CDR1 is DFQATT, CDR2 SNEGSKA, per germline (reference sequence). CDR3 loop: CSARQAIEAFF. In nucleotides, the CDR3 is TGCAGTGCTAGACAGGCGATTGAAGCTTTCTTT.

The chain combines TRBV20-1 with TRBJ2-3; 7 bases align to TRBD1. J was trimmed by 2 bases and V by 6 bases; bases with no gene match: 8. Germline CDR1 DFQATT, CDR2 SNEGSKA (reference sequence). This CDR3 comprises 14 residues. CDR3 in amino acids: CSADGTDPTDTQYF. In nucleotides, the CDR3 is TGCAGTGCCGATGGGACAGACCCCACAGATACGCAGTATTTT.

The chain is built from TRBV6-1 and TRBJ2-2; TRBD2 might be the D (6 bases). The CDR3 is 15 residues long. Deletions cut 5 bases from V and 6 bases from J, with 16 bases between. From germline, CDR1 is MNHNS and CDR2 SASEGT. The CDR3 bases are TGTGCCAGCAGTCTGGGACCTGTAGCGGCCGGGGAGCTGTTTTTT. Translating it yields CASSLGPVAAGELFF.

Only a few counts were recorded for this clonotype. The chain couples TRBV6-1 to TRBJ1-1; TRBD1 matches at 7 bases. The junction had 13 bases not matched to a gene; V was cut back by 5 bases and J by 4 bases. CDR1 MNHNS and CDR2 SASEGT come from the germline V gene. The CDR3 length is 16 residues. DNA of the CDR3: TGTGCCAGCAGTCGACCACAGGGGTCGTTTGGCACTGAAGCTTTCTTT. Translating gives CASSRPQGSFGTEAFF.